What follows describes a single TCR beta chain. Antigen specificity is unknown. The data derive from a study of T cell responses to AZD1222 COVID-19 vaccine. Across the whole study: Recipients boosted at about 4 weeks or about 12 weeks are pooled.

Assay: immunoSEQ multiplex PCR; the TCRdb copy retains only in-frame clones and omits some. This sample has more than 110,000 clones; approximately 89% occur once, and the top ten carry 2.8%. Germline loops: CDR1 SGHTA, CDR2 FQGTGA. V gave up 0 bases and J gave up 5 bases, with 8 bases separating them. The CDR3 sequence is 13 residues long. Study-wide results and limits: A mostly white British donor set with more females was recruited, and clonal diversity was possibly underestimated. Baseline seropositivity occurred in only a handful of AZD1222 recipients.

This receptor was identified in an adult in good health. This chain uses TRBV7-3 with TRBJ2-7; D call uncertain. The sample consisted of peripheral blood, taken on day 0 of AZD1222 vaccination. CDR3 sequence: CASSLTSRDEQYF. CDR3 DNA: TGTGCCAGCAGCTTAACGTCTCGGGACGAGCAGTACTTC.